These 27 T cell receptor beta chains originate from one sample sequenced in a study of cytomegalovirus exposure and HLA in healthy donors. This PCR relied on a set of 60 Vbeta primers and 13 Jbeta primers. TCRdb's table, derived via immunoSEQ multiplex PCR, lists solely in-frame clones and lacks some. Of under 150,000 clones listed, roughly 80% are singletons. The sequencing input was PBMCs. These receptors came from a boy younger than 18 in good health and CMV-seronegative.

V gene TRBV5-4 combines with J gene TRBJ2-5, with D possibly TRBD1 on 6 matching bases. CDR3 length equals 12 residues. Trimming stripped 4 bases from V and 4 bases from J, with 8 bases between. Germline CDR1 and CDR2: SGHNT and YYREEE (reference sequence). The CDR3 is CASSQGRETQYF. CDR3 coding DNA: TGTGCCAGCAGCCAGGGGAGAGAGACCCAGTACTTC.

This clone has more than one count but fewer than ten. The chain combines TRBV4-1 with TRBJ2-1, with D tentatively TRBD2 (6 bases). Germline V CDR1 and CDR2: MGHRA, YSYEKL. V shed 1 base and J shed 5 bases, with 15 bases lying between them. This CDR3 region has 16 residues. The chain's CDR3 is CASSQGSGRMNNEQFF. DNA for the CDR3: TGCGCCAGCAGCCAAGGTAGCGGCCGAATGAACAATGAGCAGTTCTTC.

The genes are TRBV2 and TRBJ2-1; TRBD1 aligns across 10 bases. In germline, CDR1 is SNHLY, CDR2 FYNNEI. The CDR3 is made up of 20 amino acids. Trimming removed 6 bases from V and 7 bases from J; junction bases left unmatched: 24. CDR3 loop: CASRGRTFNPGTGALNEQFF. CDR3 DNA sequence: TGTGCCAGCAGGGGCCGAACTTTTAATCCCGGGACAGGGGCCTTGAATGAGCAGTTCTTC. Full variable domain (rest looked up from reference TRBV2 and TRBJ2-1): EPEVTQTPSHQVTQMGQEVILRCVPISNHLYFYWYRQILGQKVEFLVSFYNNEISEKSEIFDDQFSVERPDGSNFTLKIRSTKLEDSAMYFCASRGRTFNPGTGALNEQFFGPGTRLTVL.

The rearrangement joins TRBV27 to TRBJ2-7; 7 bases map to TRBD1. Germline-derived CDR1 and CDR2 are MNHEY and SMNVEV (reference sequence). This CDR3 is built from 15 residues. V was pared by 4 bases and J by 3 bases, with 9 bases of the junction left unmatched. CDR3 amino acids: CASSSHGQVLYEQYF. The CDR3 bases are TGTGCCAGCAGTTCCCACGGACAGGTACTCTACGAGCAGTACTTC.

The chain employs TRBV5-1 and TRBJ2-2; D is possibly TRBD1 (5 bases). The CDR3 is 15 amino acids. The V end was cut by 1 base, the J end by 7 bases, with 14 bases between. The germline V gene has CDR1 SGHRS and CDR2 YFSETQ. The CDR3 nucleotides read TGCGCCAGCAGCTTGACAGGCCCAGAGAACGGGGAGCTGTTTTTT. Protein product: CASSLTGPENGELFF.

This clone was detected only a few times. The chain couples TRBV19 to TRBJ2-7; 7 bases fit TRBD1. The CDR3 extends over 15 amino acids. Germline CDR1 is LNHDA and CDR2 is SQIVND (reference sequence). Trimming at V came to 4 bases and at J to 2 bases, leaving 8 bases not matched to a gene. DNA for the CDR3: TGTGCCAGTAGTAAAGGACAGGAGAACCCCTACGAGCAGTACTTC. Its protein is CASSKGQENPYEQYF. Based on the CDR3 plus reference TRBV19 and TRBJ2-7, the full variable domain is DGGITQSPKYLFRKEGQNVTLSCEQNLNHDAMYWYRQDPGQGLRLIYYSQIVNDFQKGDIAEGYSVSREKKESFPLTVTSAQKNPTAFYLCASSKGQENPYEQYFGPGTRLTVT.

The rearrangement joins TRBV5-1 to TRBJ2-7; a weak D match, TRBD1 (7 bases). CDR3 length: 16 amino acids. Trimming pared 3 bases from V and 5 bases from J, leaving 21 bases between. CDR1 is SGHRS, CDR2 YFSETQ, per germline. The CDR3 DNA is TGCGCCAGCAGCTGGAGGGCACAGACAGGGTTTGACGAGCAGTACTTC. Amino acids: CASSWRAQTGFDEQYF. Together with reference TRBV5-1 and TRBJ2-7, the CDR3 gives the full variable domain: KAGVTQTPRYLIKTRGQQVTLSCSPISGHRSVSWYQQTPGQGLQFLFEYFSETQRNKGNFPGRFSGRQFSNSRSEMNVSTLELGDSALYLCASSWRAQTGFDEQYFGPGTRLTVT.

The rearrangement joins TRBV7-9 to TRBJ2-4; 8 nucleotides agree with TRBD2. Per germline, CDR1 SEHNR and CDR2 FQNEAQ (reference sequence). J lost 8 bases, V lost 4 bases, and 7 bases had no gene match. CDR3 length: 14 amino acids. The CDR3 is CASSSYGAGDIQYF. Here the CDR3 DNA reads TGTGCCAGCAGCTCCTACGGAGCGGGAGACATTCAGTACTTC.

In DNA, the CDR3 is TGTGCCAGCAGGGTCACCGGACAGGGGCGAGGCTACACCTTC. Encoded protein: CASRVTGQGRGYTF. The chain links TRBV6-5 to TRBJ1-2, with 9 bases matching TRBD1. J gave up 8 bases and V 6 bases, and 10 bases lay outside the gene matches. The CDR3 is 14 amino acids. Looked up from germline, CDR1 is MNHEY and CDR2 is SVGAGI.

This clone has only a few counts. The chain is built from TRBV6-1 and TRBJ2-2; 8 bases fit TRBD2. The junction had 8 bases not matched to a gene; V was cut back by 8 bases and J by 6 bases. CDR1 MNHNS and CDR2 SASEGT come from the germline V gene. The CDR3 has 14 amino acids. The CDR3 is CASQRERQAGELFF. In DNA form, the CDR3 reads TGTGCCAGCCAGCGGGAGAGGCAAGCCGGGGAGCTGTTTTTT.

In the case of this clone: At one end the junction does not follow the germline gene, possibly because of a read error. The V gene is TRBV7-9, the J gene TRBJ2-7; D might be TRBD1 (6 bases). The CDR3 sequence is 15 residues long. Germline CDR1 and CDR2: SEHNR and FQNEAQ (reference sequence). This CDR3 is CSSSPADRSSYEQYF. The CDR3 nucleotides read TGTTCCAGCAGCCCCGCCGACAGGAGCTCCTACGAGCAGTACTTC.

The rearrangement uses TRBV4-1 and TRBJ1-1; a possible D gene is TRBD1 (5 bases). Trimming removed 1 base at V and 4 bases at J, with 13 bases between. Germline CDR1 MGHRA, CDR2 YSYEKL. There are 15 residues in the CDR3. This CDR3 reads CASSQGWGAATEAFF. Written as DNA, the CDR3 is TGCGCCAGCAGCCAAGGGTGGGGCGCGGCCACTGAAGCTTTCTTT.

In its sample, this clone was seen a few times. The genes are TRBV29-1 and TRBJ1-5; no definite D call. Per the germline V gene, CDR1 is SQVTM and CDR2 is ANQGSEA. The CDR3 has 12 amino acids. V was trimmed by 4 bases and J by 7 bases, leaving 11 bases between them. DNA for the CDR3: TGCAGCGTTGGAGGGAATGGGCAGCCCCAGCATTTT. Translating gives CSVGGNGQPQHF.

The rearrangement uses TRBV4-3 and TRBJ1-5; weak D call: TRBD1 (6 bases). V shed 0 bases and J shed 7 bases, with 10 bases lying between them. Germline V gene lookup returns CDR1 LGHNA and CDR2 YSLEER. The CDR3 is made up of 14 amino acids. CDR3 loop: CASSQDTGRQPQHF. For the CDR3, the DNA is TGCGCCAGCAGCCAAGATACAGGGCGCCAGCCCCAGCATTTT.

The chain recombines TRBV9 with TRBJ2-7, with 8 bases matching TRBD2. CDR1 is SGDLS and CDR2 is YYNGEE in the germline V gene. The CDR3 is 14 amino acids. Trimming cost V 0 bases and J 3 bases; bases outside gene matches: 2. CDR3 amino acids: CASSVGLAFYEQYF. The CDR3 coding sequence is TGTGCCAGCAGCGTAGGACTAGCGTTCTACGAGCAGTACTTC.

The chain carries TRBV30 and TRBJ1-1, with D unresolved. V gave up 0 bases and J gave up 1 base, with 9 bases separating them. This CDR3 region has 14 residues. CDR1 is GTSNPN and CDR2 is SVGIG in the germline V gene (reference sequence). The CDR3 here is CAWSVPGSNTEAFF. Here the CDR3 DNA reads TGTGCCTGGAGTGTACCCGGGTCGAACACTGAAGCTTTCTTT.

The CDR3 reads CASSPLRRTSGRNEQFF. The CDR3, as DNA: TGTGCCAGCAGCCCCCTCCGACGGACTAGCGGGAGGAATGAGCAGTTCTTC. The rearrangement uses TRBV11-3 and TRBJ2-1; 14 bases match TRBD2. The CDR3 length is 17 residues. Looked up from germline, CDR1 is SGHNT and CDR2 is YENEEA. Losses at the gene ends were 5 bases for V and 7 bases for J; bases not matched to a gene: 10.

This chain connects TRBV10-3 to TRBJ1-1; D is unclear. This CDR3 contains 15 residues. The V end lost 0 bases, the J end lost 1 base, and 9 bases lay between the germline ends. Germline CDR1 is ENHRY and CDR2 is SYGVKD. This CDR3 reads CAISESPPKNTEAFF. In DNA, the CDR3 is TGTGCCATCAGTGAGTCGCCTCCTAAGAACACTGAAGCTTTCTTT.

The chain carries TRBV5-4 and TRBJ2-3; 9 nucleotides line up with TRBD2. V lost 1 base to trimming and J lost 5 bases; unmatched junction nucleotides: 11. Germline loops: CDR1 SGHNT, CDR2 YYREEE (reference sequence). This CDR3 spans 17 amino acids. The chain's CDR3 is CASSLISEREVGDTQYF. DNA of the CDR3: TGTGCCAGCAGCTTGATCTCGGAGCGGGAGGTCGGAGATACGCAGTATTTT. The variable domain in full, with the rest retrieved from reference TRBV5-4 and TRBJ2-3, is ETGVTQSPTHLIKTRGQQVTLRCSSQSGHNTVSWYQQALGQGPQFIFQYYREEENGRGNFPPRFSGLQFPNYSSELNVNALELDDSALYLCASSLISEREVGDTQYFGPGTRLTVL.

The CDR3 sequence is CASSSRLAGYNEQFF. CDR3 bases: TGTGCCAGCAGCTCCAGACTAGCGGGATACAATGAGCAGTTCTTC. J is TRBJ2-1 and V is TRBV13; TRBD2 matches 11 bases. The CDR3 sequence is 15 residues long. The germline gives CDR1 PRHDT, CDR2 FYEKMQ (reference sequence). Trimming cost V 4 bases and J 4 bases; bases outside gene matches: 3.

The rearrangement uses TRBV29-1 and TRBJ2-7; D uncertain. Germline-derived CDR1 and CDR2 are SQVTM and ANQGSEA. The CDR3 totals 13 residues. Trimming took off 5 bases at V and 0 bases at J, with 11 bases between the two ends. DNA of the CDR3: TGCAGCGTTTTCAGCGCTTACTCCTACGAGCAGTACTTC. This sequence encodes CSVFSAYSYEQYF.

The chain carries TRBV7-3 and TRBJ2-5, with 11 bases matching TRBD2. Germline CDR1 is SGHTA and CDR2 is FQGTGA. The J segment lost 5 bases and the V segment lost 0 bases, leaving 8 bases of the junction unmatched. The CDR3 totals 17 residues. The CDR3 nucleotides are TGTGCCAGCAGCTTAACAGGACTAGCGGGCGGAAGGGAGACCCAGTACTTC. Protein: CASSLTGLAGGRETQYF.

The chain links TRBV4-3 to TRBJ2-5, with 8 bases fitting TRBD1. CDR1 and CDR2 from the germline V gene are LGHNA and YSLEER. The trim removed 8 bases at V and 4 bases at J, leaving 6 bases unmatched. The CDR3 loop spans 13 amino acids. CDR3 in DNA: TGCGCCAGCGGGAACAGGGGGACAGAGACCCAGTACTTC. It translates to CASGNRGTETQYF.

The CDR3 loop is CASSNGLANNEQFF. The DNA of the CDR3 is TGCGCCAGCAGCAACGGACTAGCGAACAATGAGCAGTTCTTC. This chain uses TRBV5-1 with TRBJ2-1; 9 nucleotides agree with TRBD2. Germline CDR1 SGHRS, CDR2 YFSETQ. V shed 4 bases, J shed 5 bases, and the junction held 4 bases outside the gene matches. The length of the CDR3 is 14 residues.

In DNA form, the CDR3 reads TGTGCCAGCAGCGGGGGACTAGCGGGAGAGACCCAGTACTTC. Residues: CASSGGLAGETQYF. The chain joins TRBV13 to TRBJ2-5; 12 bases map to TRBD2. Germline trimming cut 5 bases from V and 4 bases from J; bases unmatched to any gene: 2. This CDR3 is built from 14 residues. Germline V gene data show CDR1 as PRHDT and CDR2 as FYEKMQ (reference sequence).

The chain employs TRBV7-3 and TRBJ2-1; 8 bases fit TRBD1. V dropped 5 bases and J dropped 3; count of bases not matched to a gene: 6. The germline CDR1 and CDR2 sequences are SGHTA and FQGTGA. CDR3 length: 15 amino acids. The CDR3 sequence: CASSPDRGNYNEQFF. CDR3 sequence (DNA): TGTGCCAGCAGCCCCGACAGGGGTAACTACAATGAGCAGTTCTTC.

This clone came up once. The V call is TRBV2, the J call TRBJ2-1; 10 positions match TRBD1. The CDR3 extends over 14 amino acids. In germline, CDR1 is SNHLY, CDR2 FYNNEI. V lost 6 bases and J lost 9; bases outside the gene matches: 8. The CDR3 bases are TGTGCCAGCAGCCGGGGGACAGGGGAGGTTGAGCAGTTCTTC. It specifies CASSRGTGEVEQFF.